The 10 T cell receptor beta chains given below trace back to one sample, sequenced in a study of Ad26.COV2.S vaccination and SARS-CoV-2 variants (dated by TCRdb to the early 2020s). The library was made by the immunoSEQ multiplex PCR assay. TCRdb mirrors the immuneACCESS table, restricted to in-frame sequences. Some clones are absent from its copies; in checked studies, under half trace to an unresolved V gene, and the reason for the others is unknown. A total of under 550,000 clones appear in this sample, more than 75% of them only once. The top ten clones comprise 3.6% of the sample. The sample's treatment or condition label is to be understood as: roughly 20 received Ad26.COV2.S at low or high dose, single or two shots; several received placebo; per-sample allocation not given. For vaccine and placebo recipients, repertoires were sequenced using samples collected on day 63 after the first injection.

This material consisted of peripheral blood, taken in a trial of Ad26.COV2.S vaccine versus placebo. The receptors were sampled from a person aged 18-65 years who received the Ad26.COV2.S COVID-19 vaccine or a placebo.

The genes are TRBV11-3 and TRBJ1-3; D possibly corresponds to TRBD1 (6 bases). The CDR3 spans 15 residues. The V gene's germline CDR1 is SGHNT and CDR2 YENEEA. The V end lost 5 bases, the J end lost 0 bases, and 11 bases lay between the germline ends. The CDR3 here is CASSRGGGSGNTIYF. For the CDR3, the DNA is TGTGCCAGCAGCCGTGGAGGGGGCTCTGGAAACACCATATATTTT.

The chain recombines TRBV9 with TRBJ2-1; TRBD2 matches at 7 bases. The V segment lost 4 bases and the J segment 0 bases; nucleotides outside the gene matches: 7. The CDR3 runs to 16 residues. Germline values: CDR1 SGDLS, CDR2 YYNGEE. CDR3 amino acids: CASSPRDYGSYNEQFF. The CDR3, as DNA: TGTGCCAGCAGCCCCAGGGACTACGGCTCCTACAATGAGCAGTTCTTC. Drawing the rest from reference TRBV9 and TRBJ2-1, the complete variable domain is DSGVTQTPKHLITATGQRVTLRCSPRSGDLSVYWYQQSLDQGLQFLIQYYNGEERAKGNILERFSAQQFPDLHSELNLSSLELGDSALYFCASSPRDYGSYNEQFFGPGTRLTVL.

The CDR3 nucleotides read TGCGCCAGCAGCTTGGGTTGGCGGGGGCGTACCACAGATACGCAGTATTTT. This codes for CASSLGWRGRTTDTQYF. The chain couples TRBV5-1 to TRBJ2-3; the D gene is possibly TRBD2 (7 bases). The CDR3 sequence is 17 residues long. Trimming removed 0 bases at V and 2 bases at J, with 16 bases between. CDR1 and CDR2 from the germline V gene are SGHRS and YFSETQ.

V gene TRBV4-3 combines with J gene TRBJ2-4; D not resolved. Trimming shortened V by 1 base and J by 5 bases, and 12 bases separated the two germline ends. The CDR3 is made up of 15 amino acids. Germline V gene sequence: CDR1 LGHNA, CDR2 YSLEER. The CDR3 DNA is TGCGCCAGCAGCCAAGGGACCGCCGTCCAAAACATTCAGTACTTC. Amino acid sequence: CASSQGTAVQNIQYF.

The chain couples TRBV21-1 to TRBJ1-2. TRBV21-1 is marked as a pseudogene. The CDR3 runs 14 residues. CDR3 in amino acids: CASSKVNRNYGYTF. CDR3 nucleotides: TGTGCCAGCAGCAAAGTTAACCGAAACTATGGCTACACCTTC.

The rearrangement uses TRBV27 and TRBJ2-1, with TRBD2 matching 10 bases. Trimming took 3 bases from V and 7 from J; bases not matched to a gene: 6. In germline, CDR1 is MNHEY, CDR2 SMNVEV (reference sequence). This CDR3 has 15 amino acids. The CDR3 coding sequence is TGTGCCAGCAGTTTCTTAGCGGGGGGCCGGAATGAGCAGTTCTTC. Translating it yields CASSFLAGGRNEQFF.

The table lists this clone with a count of one. The J gene is TRBJ2-5, the V gene TRBV12-3 or TRBV12-4, with D perhaps TRBD2 (5 bases). Trimming removed 2 bases from V and 5 bases from J, with 9 bases in between. The CDR3 covers 13 residues. For the CDR3, the DNA is TGTGCCAGCAGTTTAATACCGGGGGAGACCCAGTACTTC. Encoded protein: CASSLIPGETQYF.

V gene TRBV29-1 combines with J gene TRBJ2-3, with D perhaps TRBD2 (6 bases). The V end lost 7 bases, the J end lost 1 base, and 15 bases lay between the germline ends. This CDR3 has 14 residues. Germline V gene data show CDR1 as SQVTM and CDR2 as ANQGSEA. The CDR3 spells CSARGFSGTDTQYF. The CDR3 DNA sequence: TGCAGCGCCCGGGGGTTCAGCGGCACAGATACGCAGTATTTT.

V and J are TRBV3-1 (or the pseudogene TRBV3-2) and TRBJ1-1, with D hard to call. The V gene's germline CDR1 is LGHDT and CDR2 YNNKEL (reference sequence). There are 12 residues in the CDR3. V shed 4 bases and J shed 6 bases, with 9 bases lying between them. The CDR3 nucleotides read TGTGCCAGCAGCCCTGGGCCGTCTGAAGCTTTCTTT. This codes for CASSPGPSEAFF.

This chain links TRBV15 with TRBJ2-2; D is uncertain. Germline V gene data show CDR1 as LNHNV and CDR2 as YYDKDF (reference sequence). This CDR3 is built from 12 residues. With 5 bases removed from V and 6 bases from J, the gap between germline ends came to 7 bases. For the CDR3, the DNA is TGTGCCACCAGCCCCTTTGCCGGGGAGCTGTTTTTT. Translation: CATSPFAGELFF.